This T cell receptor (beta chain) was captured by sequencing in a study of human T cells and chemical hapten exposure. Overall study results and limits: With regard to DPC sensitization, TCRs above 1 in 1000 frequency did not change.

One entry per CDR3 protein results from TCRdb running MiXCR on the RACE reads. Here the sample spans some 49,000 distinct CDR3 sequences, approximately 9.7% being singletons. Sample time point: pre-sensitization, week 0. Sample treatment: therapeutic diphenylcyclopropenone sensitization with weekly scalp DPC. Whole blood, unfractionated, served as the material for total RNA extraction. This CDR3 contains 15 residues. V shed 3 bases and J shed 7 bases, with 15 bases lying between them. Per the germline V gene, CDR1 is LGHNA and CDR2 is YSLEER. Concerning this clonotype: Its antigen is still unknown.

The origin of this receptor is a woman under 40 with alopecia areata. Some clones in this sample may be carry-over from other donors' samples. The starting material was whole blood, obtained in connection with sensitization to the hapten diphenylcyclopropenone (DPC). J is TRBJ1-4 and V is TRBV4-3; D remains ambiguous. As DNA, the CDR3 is TGCGCCAGCAGCCAGCTGAGAGGTTTGGGTGAAAAACTGTTTTTT. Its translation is CASSQLRGLGEKLFF.